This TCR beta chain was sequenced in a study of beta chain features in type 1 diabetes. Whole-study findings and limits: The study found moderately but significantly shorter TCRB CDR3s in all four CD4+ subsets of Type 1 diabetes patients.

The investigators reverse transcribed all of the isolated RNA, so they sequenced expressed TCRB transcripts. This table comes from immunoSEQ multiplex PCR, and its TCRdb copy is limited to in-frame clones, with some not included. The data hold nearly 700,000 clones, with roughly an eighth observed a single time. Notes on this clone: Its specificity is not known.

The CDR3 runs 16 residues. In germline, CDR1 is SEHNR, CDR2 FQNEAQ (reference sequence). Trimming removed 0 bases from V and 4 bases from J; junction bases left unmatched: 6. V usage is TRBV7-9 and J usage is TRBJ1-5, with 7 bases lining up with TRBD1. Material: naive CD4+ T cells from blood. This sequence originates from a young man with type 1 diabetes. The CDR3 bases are TGTGCCAGCAGCTTAGCGGGGACAGTAAATAATCAGCCCCAGCATTTT. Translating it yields CASSLAGTVNNQPQHF.